This TCR beta chain was captured in a study of shared clonotypes between healthy human individuals. The V gene lost 8 bases and the J gene lost 6 bases, with 17 bases spanning the gap. The CDR3 runs 14 residues. The germline V gene has CDR1 MDHEN and CDR2 SYDVKM. Profiling relied on immunoSEQ multiplex PCR, and the TCRdb table lists in-frame clones only, not all of them. The sample holds hundreds of thousands of clones, about 74% seen once. This chain connects TRBV28 to TRBJ2-4; D remains unclear. The sequence derives from a woman under 40 in good health. The sequenced material came from memory CD4+ T cells sorted from blood. Documented subset: CD45RA-negative fraction. CDR3 sequence: CASSPAGRINIQYF. CDR3 bases: TGTGCCAGCTCCCCGGCAGGTAGAATAAACATTCAGTACTTC.